One and the same sample provided the 9 T cell receptor beta chains below, sequenced in a study of CD8 T cells in Susac syndrome. A quantity of about 0.45 to 1 ug RNA underwent reverse transcription using random hexamers. MiXCR was run by TCRdb on the immunoSEQ multiplex PCR reads, yielding one entry per CDR3 protein. This table has over 100,000 distinct CDR3 sequences, just under 95% appearing once. The sequenced material came from CD8+ T cells from PBMCs. Receptors were obtained from a human donor with Susac syndrome.

The chain is built from TRBV7-3 and TRBJ2-3, with D unresolved. V lost 6 bases to trimming and J lost 0 bases, with 13 bases between them. Per the germline V gene, CDR1 is SGHTA and CDR2 is FQGTGA. CDR3 length: 15 residues. DNA of the CDR3: TGTGCCAGCAGTTATGGCGCCAGAAGCACAGATACGCAGTATTTT. This sequence encodes CASSYGARSTDTQYF. The full variable domain, in which reference TRBV7-3 and TRBJ2-3 provide the parts outside the CDR3, is GAGVSQTPSNKVTEKGKYVELRCDPISGHTALYWYRQSLGQGPEFLIYFQGTGAADDSGLPNDRFFAVRPEGSVSTLKIQRTERGDSAVYLCASSYGARSTDTQYFGPGTRLTVL.

The table lists this clonotype with a count of one. The chain links TRBV29-1 to TRBJ2-1; 8 nucleotides line up with TRBD2. Looked up from germline, CDR1 is SQVTM and CDR2 is ANQGSEA. The V gene end was trimmed by 4 bases and the J gene end by 7 bases; junction bases not matched to a gene: 12. CDR3 length: 15 residues. The CDR3 bases are TGCAGCGTTGTGGGAGTGGACGGGGGGGGAAATGAGCAGTTCTTC. Translation: CSVVGVDGGGNEQFF.

The gene calls are TRBV6-5 and TRBJ1-5; 8 bases line up with TRBD1. This CDR3 spans 14 amino acids. J lost 7 bases, V lost 6 bases, and 8 bases had no gene match. Looked up from germline, CDR1 is MNHEY and CDR2 is SVGAGI. The DNA for the CDR3 is TGTGCCAGCAGCCAGACAGGGGTTGACCAGCCCCAGCATTTT. Amino acid sequence: CASSQTGVDQPQHF.

V usage is TRBV29-1 and J usage is TRBJ2-7, with TRBD1 matching over 8 bases. This CDR3 has 13 amino acids. Germline lookup yields CDR1 SQVTM and CDR2 ANQGSEA. V dropped 7 bases and J dropped 3; count of bases not matched to a gene: 8. The CDR3, as DNA: TGCAGCGCCTCCGGGACAGGATTCTACGAGCAGTACTTC. It yields the protein CSASGTGFYEQYF.

The chain couples TRBV6-2 or TRBV6-3 to TRBJ2-1, with 10 positions matching TRBD1. V was pared by 4 bases and J by 2 bases, with 2 bases of the junction left unmatched. The CDR3 runs to 15 residues. Germline assignment: CDR1 MNHEY and CDR2 SVGEGT. CDR3 region: CASSLTGGPYNEQFF. The CDR3 DNA sequence: TGTGCCAGCAGTTTGACAGGGGGCCCCTACAATGAGCAGTTCTTC.

This clonotype has only one observation. This rearrangement joins TRBV15 to TRBJ2-5; TRBD2 agrees at 9 bases. V was pared by 0 bases and J by 0 bases, with 8 bases of the junction left unmatched. This CDR3 spans 18 amino acids. Germline loops: CDR1 LNHNV, CDR2 YYDKDF (reference sequence). The CDR3 here is CATSRDLRTSEYQETQYF. CDR3 nucleotides: TGTGCCACCAGCAGAGATTTACGGACTAGCGAGTACCAAGAGACCCAGTACTTC. The variable domain in full, with the rest retrieved from reference TRBV15 and TRBJ2-5, is DAMVIQNPRYQVTQFGKPVTLSCSQTLNHNVMYWYQQKSSQAPKLLFHYYDKDFNNEADTPDNFQSRRPNTSFCFLDIRSPGLGDTAMYLCATSRDLRTSEYQETQYFGPGTRLLVL.

V usage is TRBV5-4 and J usage is TRBJ2-1; no clear D. Germline lookup yields CDR1 SGHNT and CDR2 YYREEE (reference sequence). The CDR3 contains 13 residues. V was shortened by 2 bases and J by 4 bases, with 7 bases between the two germline ends. The CDR3 DNA is TGTGCCAGCAGCTTCAACCTATACAATGAGCAGTTCTTC. Its protein is CASSFNLYNEQFF.

The chain is built from TRBV2 and TRBJ1-1; the D gene is possibly TRBD1 (5 bases). This CDR3 has 13 residues. V lost 7 bases and J 2 bases, leaving 11 bases between the germline ends. CDR1 and CDR2 (germline): SNHLY, FYNNEI. CDR3: CASIRTLNTEAFF. CDR3 DNA: TGTGCCAGCATACGGACACTCAACACTGAAGCTTTCTTT.

The V and J genes are TRBV25-1 and TRBJ2-7; 7 bases line up with TRBD1. CDR3 length: 15 amino acids. Germline V CDR1 and CDR2: MGHDK, SYGVNS. The V segment lost 7 bases and the J segment 2 bases; nucleotides outside the gene matches: 11. The CDR3 loop is CASIASTGPPYEQYF. DNA for the CDR3: TGTGCCAGCATAGCTTCGACAGGGCCCCCCTACGAGCAGTACTTC.